This TCR beta chain was observed in a study of blood T cells in healthy people across ages. General study results and limits: Those diversity estimates obtained from one million T cells were thought to be underestimates.

Isolated per sample were at least 6 million PBMCs. This clonotype was seen a few times. The target antigen is unknown. Through a sample-barcoded 5' primer and a J-beta primer mix, a second PCR was run for about 7 to 12 cycles. MiXCR, applied by TCRdb to the 5' RACE reads, yields one record per CDR3 protein. The table records about a million distinct CDR3 sequences, roughly 52% of them present only once. This CDR3 contains 16 residues. The germline V gene encodes CDR1 MNHNS and CDR2 SASEGT. This receptor was obtained from a young man in good health. The rearrangement uses TRBV6-1 and TRBJ2-7; TRBD1 aligns across 10 bases. The J call could be wrong; TRBJ2-4 is a better fit for the DNA end. Sample: blood. CDR3 DNA: TGTGCCAGCAGTGAAGGGACAGGGGGTGTGGGGAACATTCAGTACTTC. Its protein is CASSEGTGGVGNIQYF.